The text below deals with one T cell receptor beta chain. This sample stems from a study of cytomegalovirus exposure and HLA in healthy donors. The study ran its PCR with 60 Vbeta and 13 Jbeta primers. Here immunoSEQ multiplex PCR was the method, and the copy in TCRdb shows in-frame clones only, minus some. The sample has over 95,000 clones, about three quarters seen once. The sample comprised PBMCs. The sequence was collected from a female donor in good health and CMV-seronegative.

The CDR3 protein is CASLGTGGSGTQYF. In DNA form, the CDR3 reads TGTGCCAGCTTAGGGACCGGAGGGTCGGGGACCCAGTACTTC. The J gene is TRBJ2-5, the V gene TRBV2; tentatively, D is TRBD2 (6 bases). The CDR3 contains 14 residues. Trimming took 8 bases from V and 7 from J, leaving 20 bases between them. CDR1 and CDR2 (germline): SNHLY, FYNNEI. The full variable domain, with the rest looked up from reference TRBV2 and TRBJ2-5, is EPEVTQTPSHQVTQMGQEVILRCVPISNHLYFYWYRQILGQKVEFLVSFYNNEISEKSEIFDDQFSVERPDGSNFTLKIRSTKLEDSAMYFCASLGTGGSGTQYFGPGTRLLVL.